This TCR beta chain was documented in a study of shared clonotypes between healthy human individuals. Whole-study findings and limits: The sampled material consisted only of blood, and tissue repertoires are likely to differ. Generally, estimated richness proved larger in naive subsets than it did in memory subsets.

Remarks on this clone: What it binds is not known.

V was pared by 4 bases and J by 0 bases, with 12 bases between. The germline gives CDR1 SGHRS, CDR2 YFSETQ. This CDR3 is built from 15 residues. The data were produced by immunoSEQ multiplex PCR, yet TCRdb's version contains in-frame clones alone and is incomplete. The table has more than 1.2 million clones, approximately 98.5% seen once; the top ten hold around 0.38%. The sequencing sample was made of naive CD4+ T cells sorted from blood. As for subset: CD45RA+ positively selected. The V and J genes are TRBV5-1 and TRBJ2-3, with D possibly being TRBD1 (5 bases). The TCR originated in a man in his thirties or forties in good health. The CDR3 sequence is CASSTRQTSTDTQYF. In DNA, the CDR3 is TGCGCCAGCAGCACCCGACAGACTAGCACAGATACGCAGTATTTT.